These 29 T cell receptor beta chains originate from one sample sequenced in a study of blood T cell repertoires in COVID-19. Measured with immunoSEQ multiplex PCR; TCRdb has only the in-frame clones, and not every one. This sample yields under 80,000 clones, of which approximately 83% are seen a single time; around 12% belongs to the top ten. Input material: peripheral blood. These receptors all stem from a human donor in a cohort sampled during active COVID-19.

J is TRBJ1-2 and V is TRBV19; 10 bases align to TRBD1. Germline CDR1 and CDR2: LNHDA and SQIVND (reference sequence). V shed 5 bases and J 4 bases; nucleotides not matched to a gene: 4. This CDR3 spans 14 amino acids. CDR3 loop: CASSSRDRGYGYTF. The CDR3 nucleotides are TGTGCCAGTAGTTCACGGGACAGGGGCTATGGCTACACCTTC.

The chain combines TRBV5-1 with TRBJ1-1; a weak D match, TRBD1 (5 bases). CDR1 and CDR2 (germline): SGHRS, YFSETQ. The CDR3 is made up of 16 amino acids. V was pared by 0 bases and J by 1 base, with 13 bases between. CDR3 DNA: TGCGCCAGCAGCTTGGATCCAGGGCGAGCGAACACTGAAGCTTTCTTT. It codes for CASSLDPGRANTEAFF.

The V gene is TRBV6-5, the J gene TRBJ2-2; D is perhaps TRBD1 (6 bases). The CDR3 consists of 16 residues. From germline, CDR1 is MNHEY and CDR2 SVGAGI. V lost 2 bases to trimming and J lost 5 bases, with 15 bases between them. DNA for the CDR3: TGTGCCAGCAGTTACCCCCCCCCGAGGGGGACCGGGGAGCTGTTTTTT. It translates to CASSYPPPRGTGELFF.

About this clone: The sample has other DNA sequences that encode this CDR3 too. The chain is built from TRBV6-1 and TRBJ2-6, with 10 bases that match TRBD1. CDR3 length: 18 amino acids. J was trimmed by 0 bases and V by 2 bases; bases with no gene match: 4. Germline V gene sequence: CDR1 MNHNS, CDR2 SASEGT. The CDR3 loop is CASSELGDRGSGANVLTF. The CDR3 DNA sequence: TGTGCCAGCAGTGAACTGGGGGACAGGGGCTCTGGGGCCAACGTCCTGACTTTC.

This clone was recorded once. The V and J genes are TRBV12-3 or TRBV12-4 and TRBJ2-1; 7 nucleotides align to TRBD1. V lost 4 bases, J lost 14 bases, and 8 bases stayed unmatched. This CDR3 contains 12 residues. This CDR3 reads CASSSDPTGKFF. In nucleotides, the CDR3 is TGTGCCAGCAGTTCTGACCCGACAGGGAAGTTCTTC.

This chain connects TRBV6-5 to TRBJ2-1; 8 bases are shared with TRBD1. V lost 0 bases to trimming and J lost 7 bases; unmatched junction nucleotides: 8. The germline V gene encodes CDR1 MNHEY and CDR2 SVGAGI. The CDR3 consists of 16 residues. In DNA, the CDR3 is TGTGCCAGCAGTTACTCGACAGGGGCGGTTGGGAATGAGCAGTTCTTC. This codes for CASSYSTGAVGNEQFF.

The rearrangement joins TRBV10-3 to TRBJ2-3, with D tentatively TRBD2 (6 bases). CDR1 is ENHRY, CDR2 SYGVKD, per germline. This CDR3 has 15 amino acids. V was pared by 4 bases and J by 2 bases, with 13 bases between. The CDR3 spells CAISAQEGNTDTQYF. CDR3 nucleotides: TGTGCCATCAGTGCACAGGAGGGGAACACAGATACGCAGTATTTT.

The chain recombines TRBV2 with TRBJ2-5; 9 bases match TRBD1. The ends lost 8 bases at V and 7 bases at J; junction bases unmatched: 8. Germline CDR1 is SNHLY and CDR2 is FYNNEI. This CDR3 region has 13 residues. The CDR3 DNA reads TGTGCCAGCCGCAGGGGACAGGGTGGGACCCAGTACTTC. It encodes CASRRGQGGTQYF.

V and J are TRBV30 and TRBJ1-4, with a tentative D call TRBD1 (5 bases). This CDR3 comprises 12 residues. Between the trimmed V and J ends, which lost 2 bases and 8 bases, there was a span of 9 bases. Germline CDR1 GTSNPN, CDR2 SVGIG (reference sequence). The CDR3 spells CAWSSGEEKLFF. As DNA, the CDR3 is TGTGCCTGGAGTTCGGGGGAGGAAAAACTGTTTTTT.

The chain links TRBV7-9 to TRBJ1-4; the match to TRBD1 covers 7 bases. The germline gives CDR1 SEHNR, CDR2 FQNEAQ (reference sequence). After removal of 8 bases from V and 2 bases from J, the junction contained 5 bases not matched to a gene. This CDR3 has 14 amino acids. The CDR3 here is CASGIRGTNEKLFF. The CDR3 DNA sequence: TGTGCCAGCGGAATCAGGGGGACTAATGAAAAACTGTTTTTT.

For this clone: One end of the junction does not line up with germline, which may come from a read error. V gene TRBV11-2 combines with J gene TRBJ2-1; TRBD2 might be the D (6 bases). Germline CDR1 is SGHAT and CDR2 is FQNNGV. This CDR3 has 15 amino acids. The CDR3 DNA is TGTGCCAGCAGCCTAGACGGGGGTTTCAACAATGAGCAGTTCTTC. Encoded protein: CASSLDGGFNNEQFF.

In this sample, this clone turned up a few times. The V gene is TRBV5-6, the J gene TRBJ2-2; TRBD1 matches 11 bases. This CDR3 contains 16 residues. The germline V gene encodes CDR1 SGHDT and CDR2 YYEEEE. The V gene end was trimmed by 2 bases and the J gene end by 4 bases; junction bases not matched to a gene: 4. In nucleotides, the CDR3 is TGTGCCAGCAGCTTCGGACAGGGGGCGTTCACCGGGGAGCTGTTTTTT. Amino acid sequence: CASSFGQGAFTGELFF.

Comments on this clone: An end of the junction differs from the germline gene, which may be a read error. The CDR3 loop is CASSIVVRGSSEQYF. The CDR3 DNA is TGTGCCAGTAGTATAGTGGTACGAGGATCCTCCGAGCAGTACTTC. The rearrangement joins TRBV19 to TRBJ2-7; D remains unclear. Germline V lookup: CDR1 LNHDA, CDR2 SQIVND (reference sequence). The CDR3 consists of 15 residues.

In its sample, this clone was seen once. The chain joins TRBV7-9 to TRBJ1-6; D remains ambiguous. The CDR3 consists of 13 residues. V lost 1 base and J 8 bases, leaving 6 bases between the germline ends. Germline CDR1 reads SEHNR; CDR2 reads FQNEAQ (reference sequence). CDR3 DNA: TGTGCCAGCAGCTTAGACGGGGATTCACCCCTCCACTTT. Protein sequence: CASSLDGDSPLHF.

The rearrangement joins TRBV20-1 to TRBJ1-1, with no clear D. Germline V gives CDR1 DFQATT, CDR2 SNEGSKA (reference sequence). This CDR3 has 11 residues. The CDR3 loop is CSTPGNTEAFF. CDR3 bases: TGCAGCACCCCGGGGAACACTGAAGCTTTCTTT.

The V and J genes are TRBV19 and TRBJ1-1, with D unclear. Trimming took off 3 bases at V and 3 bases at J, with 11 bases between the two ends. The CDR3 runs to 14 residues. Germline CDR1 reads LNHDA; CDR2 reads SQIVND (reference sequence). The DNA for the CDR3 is TGTGCCAGTAGTATTCGGGGATTAGACACTGAAGCTTTCTTT. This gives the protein CASSIRGLDTEAFF.

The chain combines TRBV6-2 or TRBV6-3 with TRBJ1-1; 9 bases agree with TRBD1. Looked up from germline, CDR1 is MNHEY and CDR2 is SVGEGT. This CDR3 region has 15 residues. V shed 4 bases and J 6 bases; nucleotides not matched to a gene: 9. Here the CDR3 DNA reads TGTGCCAGCAGTTCCCCCCGGACAGGGGTTGCTGAAGCTTTCTTT. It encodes CASSSPRTGVAEAFF.

CDR3 protein: CASSRPDRGINEQFF. The CDR3, as DNA: TGTGCCAGCAGCAGACCGGACAGGGGGATAAATGAGCAGTTCTTC. V is TRBV7-2 and J is TRBJ2-1, with 10 nucleotides matching TRBD1. The V gene end was trimmed by 5 bases and the J gene end by 7 bases; junction bases not matched to a gene: 8. The CDR3 runs to 15 residues. CDR1 is SGHTA and CDR2 is FQGNSA in the germline V gene.

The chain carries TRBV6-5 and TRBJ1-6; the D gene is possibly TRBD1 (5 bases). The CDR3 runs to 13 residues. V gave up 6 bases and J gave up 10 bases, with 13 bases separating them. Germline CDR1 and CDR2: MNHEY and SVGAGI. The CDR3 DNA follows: TGTGCCAGCAGACAGGAGGGTTACTCACCCCTCCACTTT. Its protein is CASRQEGYSPLHF.

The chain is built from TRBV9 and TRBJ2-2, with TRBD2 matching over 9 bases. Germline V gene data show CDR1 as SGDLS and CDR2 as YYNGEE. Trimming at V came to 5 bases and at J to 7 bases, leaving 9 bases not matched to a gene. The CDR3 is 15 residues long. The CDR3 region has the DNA TGTGCCAGCAGGGGGCTAGCGGGGATCGGCGGGGAGCTGTTTTTT. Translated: CASRGLAGIGGELFF.

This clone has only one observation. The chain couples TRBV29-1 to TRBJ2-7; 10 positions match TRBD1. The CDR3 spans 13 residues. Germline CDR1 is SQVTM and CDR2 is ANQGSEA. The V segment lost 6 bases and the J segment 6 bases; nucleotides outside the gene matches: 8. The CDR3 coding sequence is TGCAGCGTGGTATCGACAGGGGGCTTCGAGCAGTACTTC. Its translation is CSVVSTGGFEQYF.

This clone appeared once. The CDR3 is CASSLSTGGDTQYF. The CDR3 coding sequence is TGTGCCAGCAGCCTATCTACAGGGGGAGATACGCAGTATTTT. This chain uses TRBV7-6 with TRBJ2-3, with 8 bases lining up with TRBD1. The CDR3 is 14 amino acids. J was trimmed by 5 bases and V by 5 bases; bases with no gene match: 6. The germline CDR1 and CDR2 sequences are SGHVS and FNYEAQ. Full variable domain (remainder filled in from reference TRBV7-6 and TRBJ2-3): GAGVSQSPRYKVTKRGQDVALRCDPISGHVSLYWYRQALGQGPEFLTYFNYEAQQDKSGLPNDRFSAERPEGSISTLTIQRTEQRDSAMYRCASSLSTGGDTQYFGPGTRLTVL.

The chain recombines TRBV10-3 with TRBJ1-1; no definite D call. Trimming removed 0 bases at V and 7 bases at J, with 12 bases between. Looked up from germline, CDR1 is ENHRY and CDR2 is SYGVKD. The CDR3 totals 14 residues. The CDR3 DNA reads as TGTGCCATCAGTGAGTCCTTTCGGGATATTGAAGCTTTCTTT. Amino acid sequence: CAISESFRDIEAFF.

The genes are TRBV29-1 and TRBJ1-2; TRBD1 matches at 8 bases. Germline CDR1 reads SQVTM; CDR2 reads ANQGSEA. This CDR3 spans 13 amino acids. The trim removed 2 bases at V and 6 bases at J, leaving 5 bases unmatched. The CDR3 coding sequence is TGCAGCGTTGAACAGGACAGGGTAGATGGCTACACCTTC. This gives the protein CSVEQDRVDGYTF.

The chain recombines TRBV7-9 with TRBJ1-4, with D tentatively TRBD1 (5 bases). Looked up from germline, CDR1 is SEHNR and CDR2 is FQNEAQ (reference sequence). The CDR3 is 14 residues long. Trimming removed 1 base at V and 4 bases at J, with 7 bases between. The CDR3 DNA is TGTGCCAGCAGCTTAGACAGGAATAATGAAAAACTGTTTTTT. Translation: CASSLDRNNEKLFF.

The CDR3 spells CASSVATSGYGYTF. CDR3 coding DNA: TGTGCCAGCAGCGTAGCTACGTCGGGTTATGGCTACACCTTC. V usage is TRBV9 and J usage is TRBJ1-2, with no clear D. V was clipped by 0 bases and J by 5 bases, with 11 bases between them. From germline, CDR1 is SGDLS and CDR2 YYNGEE. The CDR3 runs to 14 residues.

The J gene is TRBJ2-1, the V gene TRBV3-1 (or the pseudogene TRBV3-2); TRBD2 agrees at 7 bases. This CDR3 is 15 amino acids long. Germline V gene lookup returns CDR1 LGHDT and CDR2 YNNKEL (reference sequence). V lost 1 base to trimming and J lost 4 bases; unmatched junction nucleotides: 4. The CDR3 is CASSQGGLRYNEQFF. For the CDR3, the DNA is TGTGCCAGCAGCCAAGGGGGACTAAGGTACAATGAGCAGTTCTTC.

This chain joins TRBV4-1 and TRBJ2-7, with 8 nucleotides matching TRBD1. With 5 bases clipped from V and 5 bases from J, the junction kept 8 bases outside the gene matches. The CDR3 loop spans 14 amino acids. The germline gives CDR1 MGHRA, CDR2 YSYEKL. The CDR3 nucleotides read TGCGCCAGCAGCTGGGGGACAGGCCCCGACGAGCAGTACTTC. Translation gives CASSWGTGPDEQYF.

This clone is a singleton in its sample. In nucleotides, the CDR3 is TGTGCCAGCAGCCGCCGGGACAGGGCCTACGAGCAGTACTTC. This gives the protein CASSRRDRAYEQYF. This chain uses TRBV5-8 with TRBJ2-7; 9 nucleotides line up with TRBD1. The CDR3 runs to 14 residues. With V trimmed by 4 bases and J by 2 bases, 4 bases remained unmatched. Germline V gene sequence: CDR1 SGHTS, CDR2 YDEGEE.